These 14 T cell receptor beta chains originate from one sample sequenced in a study of blood T cell repertoires in COVID-19. Here immunoSEQ multiplex PCR was the method, and the copy in TCRdb shows in-frame clones only, minus some. The sample comprises roughly 160,000 clones, roughly 90% of which are singletons, and about 2.3% rests with the top ten. Sequenced: peripheral blood. The receptors here all came from a man between 18 and 35 years old with acute or convalescent COVID-19.

The chain is built from TRBV7-9 and TRBJ2-3, with 8 bases that match TRBD2. V shed 2 bases, J shed 2 bases, and the junction held 9 bases outside the gene matches. Germline V lookup: CDR1 SEHNR, CDR2 FQNEAQ (reference sequence). The CDR3 is 17 residues long. The CDR3 sequence: CASSLTGGEFFTDTQYF. DNA of the CDR3: TGTGCCAGCAGCTTAACGGGAGGGGAGTTTTTCACAGATACGCAGTATTTT.

The chain couples TRBV6-5 to TRBJ2-7; TRBD1 might be the D (5 bases). Trimming removed 2 bases from V and 1 base from J, with 9 bases in between. Germline assignment: CDR1 MNHEY and CDR2 SVGAGI. CDR3 length: 14 residues. The CDR3 DNA reads TGTGCCAGCAGTTACGACAGACGATCCTACGAGCAGTACTTC. Residues: CASSYDRRSYEQYF.

This clone has just one count. V usage is TRBV6-5 and J usage is TRBJ2-7, with D possibly matching TRBD1 (5 bases). Between the trimmed V and J ends, which lost 2 bases and 0 bases, there was a span of 14 bases. This CDR3 is 16 amino acids long. From germline, CDR1 is MNHEY and CDR2 SVGAGI. This chain's CDR3 is CASSYRGTSYSYEQYF. The CDR3 DNA follows: TGTGCCAGCAGTTACAGGGGCACCAGTTACTCCTACGAGCAGTACTTC.

A few counts support this clone. The gene calls are TRBV2 and TRBJ1-1; tentatively, D is TRBD1 (5 bases). V was cut by 4 bases and J by 1 base, with 10 bases left in between. The CDR3 runs 14 residues. Per germline, CDR1 SNHLY and CDR2 FYNNEI. Written as DNA, the CDR3 is TGTGCCAGCAGTGCAGGGAGGAAGAACACTGAAGCTTTCTTT. This encodes CASSAGRKNTEAFF.

The chain combines TRBV10-2 with TRBJ1-6, with TRBD1 matching 9 bases. Germline assignment: CDR1 WSHSY and CDR2 SAAADI. The V and J ends lost 8 bases and 9 bases, in that order; junction bases with no gene match: 8. This CDR3 has 14 residues. The CDR3 is CASHAGQGSSPLHF. The CDR3 DNA is TGCGCCAGCCACGCGGGACAGGGAAGTTCACCCCTCCACTTT.

J is TRBJ1-2 and V is TRBV9, with 8 bases fitting TRBD1. CDR1 is SGDLS and CDR2 is YYNGEE in the germline V gene. The V and J ends lost 0 bases and 5 bases, in that order; junction bases with no gene match: 6. The CDR3 covers 15 residues. CDR3 sequence reads: CASSVGRQGIYGYTF. In DNA, the CDR3 is TGTGCCAGCAGCGTAGGTCGACAGGGGATTTATGGCTACACCTTC.

The rearrangement joins TRBV2 to TRBJ1-4, with a tentative D call TRBD1 (6 bases). V was shortened by 9 bases and J by 4 bases, with 15 bases between the two germline ends. CDR3 length: 14 residues. Germline lookup yields CDR1 SNHLY and CDR2 FYNNEI. The CDR3 DNA is TGTGCCAGAGGGCAGGGGATAGGTAATGAAAAACTGTTTTTT. Translating it yields CARGQGIGNEKLFF.

The V gene is TRBV10-3, the J gene TRBJ2-2; D call uncertain. The CDR3 spans 15 residues. Germline CDR1 and CDR2: ENHRY and SYGVKD. The ends were cut back, 0 bases at V and 6 bases at J, with 11 bases in the middle. CDR3 nucleotide sequence: TGTGCCATCAGTGAGTCGGCTAGTTGCGCCGGGGAGCTGTTTTTT. It encodes CAISESASCAGELFF.

The sample holds one count of this clone. V gene TRBV3-1 (or the pseudogene TRBV3-2) combines with J gene TRBJ2-1, with 7 bases fitting TRBD1. V lost 6 bases to trimming and J lost 15 bases; unmatched junction nucleotides: 20. This CDR3 comprises 15 residues. The germline V gene has CDR1 LGHDT and CDR2 YNNKEL (reference sequence). CDR3 sequence (DNA): TGTGCCAGCAGTTGGGGACAGTCAGGCGGTAGATCGTTGTTCTTC. It translates to CASSWGQSGGRSLFF.

The sample holds a few counts of this clone. The genes are TRBV19 and TRBJ1-5, with a tentative D call TRBD1 (5 bases). V was pared by 8 bases and J by 0 bases, with 17 bases between. The CDR3 sequence is 16 residues long. Germline V lookup: CDR1 LNHDA, CDR2 SQIVND (reference sequence). This CDR3 reads CASSLSRAGSNQPQHF. The CDR3 DNA sequence: TGTGCCAGTTCCCTGTCCAGGGCCGGTAGCAATCAGCCCCAGCATTTT.

The CDR3 loop is CASSVQFFYGYTF. Here the CDR3 DNA reads TGTGCCAGCAGTGTACAGTTTTTTTATGGCTACACCTTC. This rearrangement joins TRBV2 to TRBJ1-2; no reliable D call. This CDR3 has 13 residues. The germline V gene has CDR1 SNHLY and CDR2 FYNNEI. V shed 4 bases and J shed 5 bases, with 11 bases lying between them.

The J gene is TRBJ1-1, the V gene TRBV5-1, with TRBD1 matching 8 bases. V dropped 4 bases and J dropped 0; count of bases not matched to a gene: 8. The CDR3 has 16 residues. Germline V lookup: CDR1 SGHRS, CDR2 YFSETQ. CDR3: CASSPRAGGLNTEAFF. The CDR3 bases are TGCGCCAGCAGCCCGCGGGCAGGGGGCCTGAACACTGAAGCTTTCTTT.

This rearrangement joins TRBV5-6 to TRBJ2-3; 10 positions agree with TRBD2. The CDR3 runs to 15 residues. Germline loops: CDR1 SGHDT, CDR2 YYEEEE. With V trimmed by 2 bases and J by 3 bases, 3 bases remained unmatched. CDR3 bases: TGTGCCAGCAGCTTTGAAGCGGGGGGGACAGATACGCAGTATTTT. Translated: CASSFEAGGTDTQYF.

The chain links TRBV19 to TRBJ2-6; the match to TRBD1 covers 7 bases. CDR1 and CDR2 (germline): LNHDA, SQIVND (reference sequence). There are 19 residues in the CDR3. Germline trimming cut 5 bases from V and 0 bases from J; bases unmatched to any gene: 13. The CDR3 here is CASSLTRDSFYSGANVLTF. The CDR3 bases are TGTGCCAGTAGTCTAACCCGGGACAGTTTTTACTCTGGGGCCAACGTCCTGACTTTC.